The 7 T cell receptor beta chains presented below share a single source sample, sequenced in a study of T cell repertoires in cytomegalovirus infection. No cognate antigen is known for these TCRs. Each CDR3 protein is one row after TCRdb ran MiXCR on the reads. The sample lists about a million distinct CDR3 sequences, approximately 32% seen once, with around 15% in the top ten. This material consisted of cultured CD8+ T cells from PBMCs, taken from culture after CMV antigen stimulation. These TCRs come from a human donor in good health (CMV status not recorded). Some clones in this sample may be carry-over from other donors' samples.

The CDR3 loop reads CASSERRGNTEAFF. CDR3 in DNA: TGTGCCAGCAGCGAACGGCGGGGGAACACTGAAGCTTTCTTT. The gene calls are TRBV5-6 and TRBJ1-1, with no clear D. The CDR3 is 14 residues long. V was cut by 4 bases and J by 1 base, with 11 bases left in between. Germline V lookup: CDR1 SGHDT, CDR2 YYEEEE.

This clonotype has ten or more counts. The chain couples TRBV6-1 to TRBJ1-1, with a possible D match to TRBD1 (6 bases). Germline assignment: CDR1 MNHNS and CDR2 SASEGT. The CDR3 loop spans 13 amino acids. V dropped 6 bases and J dropped 3 bases, with 11 bases sitting between them. The CDR3 spells CASSRGGYTEAFF. CDR3 sequence (DNA): TGTGCCAGCAGCCGGGGGGGCTACACTGAAGCTTTCTTT.

The chain joins TRBV2 to TRBJ2-1; D call uncertain. CDR1 SNHLY and CDR2 FYNNEI come from the germline V gene. Trimming removed 7 bases at V and 8 bases at J, with 18 bases between. The CDR3 is 14 residues long. CDR3 sequence: CASTDSVRGHEQFF. The CDR3 DNA follows: TGTGCCAGCACCGACTCGGTGAGAGGCCATGAGCAGTTCTTC. The complete variable domain, with remaining parts taken from reference TRBV2 and TRBJ2-1, reads EPEVTQTPSHQVTQMGQEVILRCVPISNHLYFYWYRQILGQKVEFLVSFYNNEISEKSEIFDDQFSVERPDGSNFTLKIRSTKLEDSAMYFCASTDSVRGHEQFFGPGTRLTVL.

This clonotype was seen a few times. The genes are TRBV15 and TRBJ2-5; possible D gene TRBD1, 7 bases. V lost 5 bases and J 4 bases, leaving 17 bases between the germline ends. The CDR3 sequence is 15 residues long. CDR1 is LNHNV and CDR2 is YYDKDF in the germline V gene (reference sequence). The CDR3 region has the DNA TGTGCCACCAGCCCCTGGGCGGAGGGGGCAGAGACCCAGTACTTC. The encoded protein is CATSPWAEGAETQYF.

The V gene is TRBV5-6, the J gene TRBJ2-2; 9 nucleotides line up with TRBD1. CDR3 length equals 16 residues. Trimming at V came to 4 bases and at J to 5 bases, leaving 9 bases not matched to a gene. Germline lookup yields CDR1 SGHDT and CDR2 YYEEEE. CDR3: CASSQFPGTGTGELFF. The CDR3 DNA follows: TGTGCCAGCAGCCAATTCCCCGGGACAGGGACCGGGGAGCTGTTTTTT.

The chain employs TRBV27 and TRBJ2-7; D unclear. The germline V gene encodes CDR1 MNHEY and CDR2 SMNVEV (reference sequence). Trimming removed 3 bases at V and 4 bases at J, with 13 bases between. This CDR3 comprises 14 residues. CDR3 sequence reads: CASSLGRFGYEQYF. The DNA of the CDR3 is TGTGCCAGCAGTTTGGGCAGGTTTGGGTACGAGCAGTACTTC.

In this sample, this clonotype turned up a few times. The chain links TRBV7-9 to TRBJ1-1; D perhaps matches TRBD1 (6 bases). CDR3 length: 14 amino acids. V shed 2 bases and J shed 7 bases, with 14 bases lying between them. CDR1 is SEHNR, CDR2 FQNEAQ, per germline (reference sequence). CDR3 protein: CASSLKGGAIEAFF. The CDR3 DNA follows: TGTGCCAGCAGCTTAAAGGGGGGAGCTATTGAAGCTTTCTTT.